These T cell receptor beta chains were read from a single sample in a study of CD8 T cells in ankylosing spondylitis. In TCRdb, the 5' RACE reads were re-called with MiXCR into one record per CDR3 protein. The sample records approximately 300,000 distinct CDR3 sequences, less than 25% being singletons. The sequencing input was blood, either unsorted or a sorted T cell fraction (not recorded which). These TCRs come from a female donor with ankylosing spondylitis or in good health (not recorded which). Each CDR3 is given with its conserved first and last residue. A D gene is named only where the DNA matches it firmly. Clone size is stated in some rows and not others, as once, few, many or a class when expanded.

clone_size: few
j_call: TRBJ2-3
d_call: -
v_call: TRBV29-1
cdr3_aa: CSVDVSTDTQYF
cdr3_nt: TGCAGCGTCGACGTTAGCACAGATACGCAGTATTTT

clone_size: -
j_call: TRBJ2-7
d_call: -
v_call: TRBV6-6
cdr3_aa: CASGSTAYEQYF
cdr3_nt: TGTGCCAGCGGGTCGACGGCCTACGAGCAGTACTTC

clone_size: few
j_call: TRBJ1-5
d_call: TRBD1
v_call: TRBV6-2/TRBV6-3
cdr3_aa: CASRPTRGLGQPQHF
cdr3_nt: TGTGCCAGCAGACCCACCAGGGGGCTGGGTCAGCCCCAGCATTTT

clone_size: -
j_call: TRBJ2-5
d_call: TRBD2
v_call: TRBV12-3/TRBV12-4
cdr3_aa: CASSLAAETQYF
cdr3_nt: TGTGCCAGCAGTCTAGCGGCAGAGACCCAGTACTTC

clone_size: few
j_call: TRBJ2-7
d_call: -
v_call: TRBV6-5
cdr3_aa: CASSYAQESYEQYF
cdr3_nt: TGTGCCAGCAGTTACGCACAGGAGTCCTACGAGCAGTACTTC

clone_size: -
j_call: TRBJ2-3
d_call: -
v_call: TRBV15
cdr3_aa: CATSRDLPDTQYF
cdr3_nt: TGTGCCACCAGCAGAGATCTACCGGATACGCAGTATTTT

clone_size: -
j_call: TRBJ2-4
d_call: -
v_call: TRBV20-1
cdr3_aa: CSARFRLDTKNIQYF
cdr3_nt: TGCAGTGCTAGGTTCCGCCTGGATACCAAAAACATTCAGTACTTC

clone_size: many
j_call: TRBJ2-7
d_call: -
v_call: TRBV29-1
cdr3_aa: CSVAGEPYEQYF
cdr3_nt: TGCAGCGTTGCAGGGGAACCATACGAGCAGTACTTC

clone_size: -
j_call: TRBJ2-3
d_call: -
v_call: TRBV20-1
cdr3_aa: CSAIEGNTDTQYF
cdr3_nt: TGCAGTGCTATAGAGGGGAACACAGATACGCAGTATTTT

clone_size: -
j_call: TRBJ1-6
d_call: -
v_call: TRBV19
cdr3_aa: CASSSNPGVHRNSPLHF
cdr3_nt: TGTGCCAGTAGTTCTAACCCGGGAGTCCACCGTAATTCACCCCTCCACTTT

clone_size: -
j_call: TRBJ2-1
d_call: -
v_call: TRBV27
cdr3_aa: CASSLLRETEQFF
cdr3_nt: TGTGCCAGCAGTTTACTTCGGGAGACAGAGCAGTTCTTC

clone_size: -
j_call: TRBJ2-7
d_call: TRBD2
v_call: TRBV11-2
cdr3_aa: CASRTSGTYEQYF
cdr3_nt: TGTGCCAGCCGGACTAGCGGTACCTACGAGCAGTACTTC

clone_size: -
j_call: TRBJ2-2
d_call: -
v_call: TRBV5-1
cdr3_aa: CASSLKERTGELFF
cdr3_nt: TGCGCCAGCAGCTTAAAGGAGAGGACCGGGGAGCTGTTTTTT

clone_size: -
j_call: TRBJ2-2
d_call: -
v_call: TRBV6-2/TRBV6-3
cdr3_aa: CASSRDYLRIGGELFF
cdr3_nt: TGTGCCAGCAGCCGGGATTATCTCCGAATCGGGGGGGAGCTGTTTTTT

clone_size: few
j_call: TRBJ2-1
d_call: -
v_call: TRBV5-6
cdr3_aa: CAKLWSGHGIAQFF
cdr3_nt: TGTGCCAAATTGTGGTCGGGACACGGTATTGCGCAGTTCTTC

clone_size: few
j_call: TRBJ1-5
d_call: -
v_call: TRBV20-1
cdr3_aa: CSASWGDGQPQHF
cdr3_nt: TGCAGTGCTAGTTGGGGGGACGGTCAGCCCCAGCATTTT

clone_size: -
j_call: TRBJ2-3
d_call: -
v_call: TRBV20-1
cdr3_aa: CSASTGLSTDTQYF
cdr3_nt: TGCAGTGCTAGCACGGGGTTAAGCACAGATACGCAGTATTTT

clone_size: -
j_call: TRBJ2-2
d_call: -
v_call: TRBV4-2
cdr3_aa: CASSQESRDNTGELFF
cdr3_nt: TGTGCCAGCAGCCAAGAGAGCAGGGATAACACCGGGGAGCTGTTTTTT

clone_size: -
j_call: TRBJ1-2
d_call: -
v_call: TRBV6-2/TRBV6-3
cdr3_aa: CAGSSDGHYGYTF
cdr3_nt: TGTGCCGGCAGTTCTGACGGACATTATGGCTACACCTTC

clone_size: few
j_call: TRBJ2-7
d_call: -
v_call: TRBV28
cdr3_aa: CASSFFASYEQYF
cdr3_nt: TGTGCCAGCAGTTTCTTCGCTTCCTACGAGCAGTACTTC

clone_size: -
j_call: TRBJ2-1
d_call: -
v_call: TRBV29-1
cdr3_aa: CSVEKGRAGNEQFF
cdr3_nt: TGCAGCGTTGAAAAGGGACGTGCCGGCAATGAGCAGTTCTTC

clone_size: -
j_call: TRBJ2-2
d_call: TRBD1
v_call: TRBV5-1
cdr3_aa: CASSLATGNAAGELFF
cdr3_nt: TGCGCCAGCAGCTTGGCGACAGGGAATGCTGCCGGGGAGCTGTTTTTT

clone_size: -
j_call: TRBJ2-1
d_call: TRBD2
v_call: TRBV19
cdr3_aa: CASRLAGGSSYNEQFF
cdr3_nt: TGTGCCAGTAGACTAGCGGGCGGGAGCTCCTACAATGAGCAGTTCTTC

clone_size: -
j_call: TRBJ2-2
d_call: TRBD1
v_call: TRBV6-1
cdr3_aa: CASSKRTGDTGELFF
cdr3_nt: TGTGCCAGCAGTAAACGGACAGGGGACACCGGGGAGCTGTTTTTT

clone_size: many
j_call: TRBJ2-1
d_call: -
v_call: TRBV7-2
cdr3_aa: CASSLRTAREQFF
cdr3_nt: TGTGCCAGCAGCCTAAGGACAGCGAGGGAGCAGTTCTTC

clone_size: -
j_call: TRBJ1-2
d_call: -
v_call: TRBV18
cdr3_aa: CASSPTGSHGYTF
cdr3_nt: TGTGCCAGCTCACCCACAGGGTCTCATGGCTACACCTTC

clone_size: many
j_call: TRBJ1-5
d_call: -
v_call: TRBV6-5
cdr3_aa: CASSYSIGPNQPQHF
cdr3_nt: TGTGCCAGCAGTTACTCGATTGGGCCAAATCAGCCCCAGCATTTT

clone_size: few
j_call: TRBJ2-1
d_call: -
v_call: TRBV7-9
cdr3_aa: CASSHARPPLFF
cdr3_nt: TGTGCCAGCAGCCATGCTCGACCCCCTTTGTTCTTC

clone_size: -
j_call: TRBJ2-7
d_call: -
v_call: TRBV9
cdr3_aa: CASSVEAETYEQYF
cdr3_nt: TGTGCCAGCAGCGTAGAAGCGGAAACCTACGAGCAGTACTTC

clone_size: -
j_call: TRBJ1-4
d_call: -
v_call: TRBV20-1
cdr3_aa: CSARDRRASEKLFF
cdr3_nt: TGCAGTGCTAGAGATCGGCGAGCGTCGGAAAAACTGTTTTTT

clone_size: -
j_call: TRBJ1-4
d_call: -
v_call: TRBV4-3
cdr3_aa: CASSLNGGNEKLFF
cdr3_nt: TGCGCCAGCAGCCTCAACGGGGGGAATGAAAAACTGTTTTTT

clone_size: many
j_call: TRBJ2-7
d_call: -
v_call: TRBV12-3/TRBV12-4
cdr3_aa: CASRGEQGGYEQYF
cdr3_nt: TGTGCCAGCAGGGGGGAACAGGGAGGGTACGAGCAGTACTTC

clone_size: once
j_call: TRBJ2-1
d_call: -
v_call: TRBV14
cdr3_aa: CASSQDWGRANEQFF
cdr3_nt: TGTGCCAGCAGCCAAGATTGGGGCAGGGCGAATGAGCAGTTCTTC

clone_size: few
j_call: TRBJ2-1
d_call: TRBD2
v_call: TRBV12-3/TRBV12-4
cdr3_aa: CASSSTSVGYNEQFF
cdr3_nt: TGTGCCAGCAGCTCGACTAGCGTTGGCTACAATGAGCAGTTCTTC

clone_size: few
j_call: TRBJ2-7
d_call: TRBD2
v_call: TRBV11-2
cdr3_aa: CASSLVGTSGRKGSSYEQYF
cdr3_nt: TGTGCCAGCAGCTTAGTGGGGACTAGCGGGAGGAAGGGGAGCTCCTACGAGCAGTACTTC

clone_size: few
j_call: TRBJ2-7
d_call: TRBD2
v_call: TRBV20-1
cdr3_aa: CSAQSRAGVWEQYF
cdr3_nt: TGCAGTGCTCAGAGCCGGGCGGGGGTATGGGAGCAGTACTTC

clone_size: many
j_call: TRBJ2-2
d_call: TRBD1
v_call: TRBV29-1
cdr3_aa: CSVEDHRGRITGELFF
cdr3_nt: TGCAGCGTTGAAGACCACAGGGGGCGGATTACCGGGGAGCTGTTTTTT

clone_size: few
j_call: TRBJ1-6
d_call: -
v_call: TRBV7-9
cdr3_aa: CASSLLGGLDGSPLHF
cdr3_nt: TGTGCCAGCAGCTTATTAGGAGGGTTGGACGGTTCACCCCTCCACTTT

clone_size: once
j_call: TRBJ2-2
d_call: -
v_call: TRBV28
cdr3_aa: CASSTNGRIGELFF
cdr3_nt: TGTGCCAGCAGTACCAATGGGAGGATCGGGGAGCTGTTTTTT

clone_size: -
j_call: TRBJ2-5
d_call: -
v_call: TRBV20-1
cdr3_aa: CSARDPAGYQETQYF
cdr3_nt: TGCAGTGCTAGAGACCCCGCGGGCTACCAAGAGACCCAGTACTTC

clone_size: few
j_call: TRBJ2-5
d_call: TRBD1
v_call: TRBV3-1
cdr3_aa: CASKGQLETQYF
cdr3_nt: TGTGCCAGCAAGGGACAGTTGGAGACCCAGTACTTC

clone_size: -
j_call: TRBJ2-1
d_call: TRBD2
v_call: TRBV19
cdr3_aa: CASSLAGGDNEQFF
cdr3_nt: TGTGCCAGTAGTCTAGCGGGAGGCGACAATGAGCAGTTCTTC

clone_size: -
j_call: TRBJ1-1
d_call: TRBD1
v_call: TRBV7-9
cdr3_aa: CASSLPTGDLHNTEAFF
cdr3_nt: TGTGCCAGCAGCTTACCTACAGGGGACCTGCATAACACTGAAGCTTTCTTT

clone_size: few
j_call: TRBJ2-4
d_call: -
v_call: TRBV4-2
cdr3_aa: CASSQDGGANKNIQYF
cdr3_nt: TGTGCCAGCAGCCAAGATGGGGGGGCAAACAAAAACATTCAGTACTTC

clone_size: few
j_call: TRBJ1-1
d_call: -
v_call: TRBV7-9
cdr3_aa: CASSLNNWGAEAFF
cdr3_nt: TGTGCCAGCAGCCTCAACAACTGGGGTGCTGAAGCTTTCTTT

clone_size: many
j_call: TRBJ2-7
d_call: -
v_call: TRBV5-5
cdr3_aa: CASSLVGGSYEQYF
cdr3_nt: TGTGCCAGCAGCTTGGTCGGGGGCTCCTACGAGCAGTACTTC

clone_size: many
j_call: TRBJ2-2
d_call: -
v_call: TRBV12-3/TRBV12-4
cdr3_aa: CASRRGRTNPNTGELFF
cdr3_nt: TGTGCCAGCAGACGGGGACGGACAAACCCGAACACCGGGGAGCTGTTTTTT

clone_size: -
j_call: TRBJ2-5
d_call: TRBD2
v_call: TRBV7-2
cdr3_aa: CASSQGLAGGTETQYF
cdr3_nt: TGTGCCAGCAGCCAGGGACTAGCGGGAGGAACGGAGACCCAGTACTTC

clone_size: -
j_call: TRBJ2-3
d_call: -
v_call: TRBV18
cdr3_aa: CASSPRRVSDTQYF
cdr3_nt: TGTGCCAGCTCACCAAGGAGGGTGTCAGATACGCAGTATTTT

clone_size: -
j_call: TRBJ1-1
d_call: TRBD1
v_call: TRBV2
cdr3_aa: CASRLDRGRHTEAFF
cdr3_nt: TGTGCCAGCAGGCTCGACAGGGGGCGCCACACTGAAGCTTTCTTT

clone_size: few
j_call: TRBJ2-1
d_call: TRBD2
v_call: TRBV12-3/TRBV12-4
cdr3_aa: CASSAPGGPINEQFF
cdr3_nt: TGTGCCAGCAGTGCCCCGGGGGGGCCTATCAATGAGCAGTTCTTC